The T cell receptor (beta chain) under discussion was sequenced for a study of blood T cell repertoires in COVID-19. For the study at large: There were acute and convalescent COVID-19 samples, and they came from the United States, Italy and Spain. PBMCs, B-cell-depleted T cells, or T cells provided the cDNA or gDNA that made up the material.

This study enrolled people aged roughly 18 to 89 from under 25 US geographic areas. The CDR3 consists of 14 residues. The germline V gene encodes CDR1 MNHEY and CDR2 SVGAGI. V lost 6 bases and J lost 0; bases outside the gene matches: 4. Authors' processing steps: Reference gene primer amplification yielded estimated nucleated cell counts. The method was immunoSEQ multiplex PCR; TCRdb's version includes in-frame clones alone and lacks a portion of them. The DNA was the basis for D and trimming; V, J and clone size are from that table. The table lists roughly 220,000 clones, around 84% of them singletons.

The TCR was taken from a young man with acute COVID-19. V gene TRBV6-5 combines with J gene TRBJ1-1; 7 bases agree with TRBD1. Sample: PBMCs or T cells enriched from blood (not recorded which). CDR3 sequence: CASRATGMNTEAFF. DNA of the CDR3: TGTGCCAGCAGAGCGACAGGGATGAACACTGAAGCTTTCTTT.